Listed here are 22 T cell receptor beta chains from one sample, sequenced in a study of identical twins. TCRdb reprocessed the 5' RACE reads with MiXCR, giving one entry per CDR3 protein. The sample lists hundreds of thousands of distinct CDR3 sequences; around 6% were seen once. Material for sequencing was naive T cells sorted from blood. These receptors were taken from a young man in good health.

This clonotype was found many times. The chain recombines TRBV20-1 with TRBJ2-3; D is uncertain. Germline CDR1 DFQATT, CDR2 SNEGSKA (reference sequence). The CDR3 runs 15 residues. Trimming pared 1 base from V and 4 bases from J, leaving 15 bases between. The CDR3 is CSARGILLTADTQYF. CDR3 sequence (DNA): TGCAGTGCTAGAGGGATACTCCTTACTGCAGATACGCAGTATTTT.

This clonotype was seen repeatedly, ten times or more. CDR3 nucleotide sequence: TGTGCTAGTGGTTTCTACACGCTCCCCGGGGCCCCTCGGACAGATACGCAGTATTTT. Its translation: CASGFYTLPGAPRTDTQYF. V is TRBV12-5 and J is TRBJ2-3; the D call may be TRBD1 or TRBD2 (5 bases each). CDR1 and CDR2 (germline): LGHNT, FRNRAP. This CDR3 is 19 amino acids long. V gave up 3 bases and J gave up 3 bases, with 25 bases separating them.

The chain uses TRBV7-6 and TRBJ2-1; 15 nucleotides align to TRBD2. Per germline, CDR1 SGHVS and CDR2 FNYEAQ. The CDR3 contains 18 residues. J was trimmed by 7 bases and V by 5 bases; bases with no gene match: 12. The CDR3 DNA sequence: TGTGCCAGCAGCCCGGTCCCGGGACTAGCGGGAGGTACTAATGAGCAGTTCTTC. It is translated as CASSPVPGLAGGTNEQFF.

The table lists this clonotype with a few counts. V is TRBV6-1 and J is TRBJ2-2, with 8 bases fitting TRBD2. V lost 4 bases to trimming and J lost 0 bases; unmatched junction nucleotides: 4. Germline loops: CDR1 MNHNS, CDR2 SASEGT. This CDR3 comprises 16 residues. CDR3 region: CASSGLAGSNTGELFF. The CDR3 nucleotides are TGTGCCAGCAGTGGGCTAGCGGGTTCGAACACCGGGGAGCTGTTTTTT.

This clonotype was seen a single time. A much larger clone sits a single nucleotide away, making a read error possible. The chain is built from TRBV20-1 and TRBJ2-1; 8 bases are shared with TRBD2. CDR1 and CDR2 from the germline V gene are DFQATT and SNEGSKA (reference sequence). The CDR3 sequence is 16 residues long. The CDR3, as DNA: TGCAGAGCTAGAGATGATAGCGGGACGTCCTACAATGAGCAGTTCTTC. Translating it yields CRARDDSGTSYNEQFF.

V gene TRBV7-8 combines with J gene TRBJ2-1; D may be TRBD2 (6 bases). V was cut by 0 bases and J by 6 bases, with 18 bases left in between. This CDR3 spans 17 amino acids. Germline lookup yields CDR1 SGHVS and CDR2 FQNEAQ. In DNA form, the CDR3 reads TGTGCCAGCAGCTTAGCGAGGAGCGGGCACATTGTCAATGAGCAGTTCTTC. This gives the protein CASSLARSGHIVNEQFF.

This clonotype appeared a few times. The J gene is TRBJ2-3, the V gene TRBV27, with TRBD1 matching 10 bases. CDR1 and CDR2 (germline): MNHEY, SMNVEV (reference sequence). The J segment lost 0 bases and the V segment lost 6 bases, leaving 3 bases of the junction unmatched. The CDR3 extends over 15 amino acids. CDR3: CASSRTGGSTDTQYF. The CDR3 bases are TGTGCCAGCAGCCGGACAGGGGGGAGCACAGATACGCAGTATTTT.

This clonotype showed up many times. CDR3 in amino acids: CASSYGSGQYNEQFF. As DNA, the CDR3 is TGTGCCAGCAGTTACGGTAGCGGTCAATACAATGAGCAGTTCTTC. The V and J genes are TRBV6-5 and TRBJ2-1, with a weak D call TRBD2 (6 bases). The germline CDR1 and CDR2 sequences are MNHEY and SVGAGI. This CDR3 has 15 amino acids. V was pared by 2 bases and J by 4 bases, with 12 bases between.

Written as DNA, the CDR3 is TGTGCCAGCAGTGAAAGACCCGGGACAGGGGGCATCGAGACCCAGTACTTC. It encodes CASSERPGTGGIETQYF. The chain uses TRBV6-1 and TRBJ2-5; the match to TRBD1 covers 12 bases. Germline V gene data show CDR1 as MNHNS and CDR2 as SASEGT. V gave up 2 bases and J gave up 5 bases; unmatched junction bases: 9. The CDR3 is 17 residues long.

This chain uses TRBV5-1 with TRBJ2-1; weak D call: TRBD2 (5 bases). This CDR3 is built from 14 residues. Germline CDR1 SGHRS, CDR2 YFSETQ. With 4 bases removed from V and 14 bases from J, the gap between germline ends came to 22 bases. In DNA form, the CDR3 reads TGCGCCAGCAGCCCCCGGACTTCCCCACCGGAGGAGTTCTTC. It yields the protein CASSPRTSPPEEFF. Full variable domain (remainder filled in from reference TRBV5-1 and TRBJ2-1): KAGVTQTPRYLIKTRGQQVTLSCSPISGHRSVSWYQQTPGQGLQFLFEYFSETQRNKGNFPGRFSGRQFSNSRSEMNVSTLELGDSALYLCASSPRTSPPEEFFGPGTRLTVL.

This chain uses TRBV27 with TRBJ1-5; D call uncertain. CDR3 size: 17 residues. Germline V lookup: CDR1 MNHEY, CDR2 SMNVEV (reference sequence). With 1 base removed from V and 4 bases from J, the gap between germline ends came to 17 bases. CDR3 protein: CASSLLGQMAGNQPQHF. The CDR3 coding sequence is TGTGCCAGCAGTTTATTAGGGCAGATGGCCGGAAATCAGCCCCAGCATTTT.

At least ten counts were recorded for this clonotype. The chain combines TRBV27 with TRBJ2-7, with D hard to call. The CDR3 extends over 11 amino acids. Germline CDR1 MNHEY, CDR2 SMNVEV (reference sequence). V lost 6 bases, J lost 6 bases, and 9 bases lay in between. CDR3 nucleotides: TGTGCCAGCAGGGGCGGCAGCGAGCAGTACTTC. Amino acid sequence: CASRGGSEQYF.

This clonotype occurred many times. CDR3 region: CASSSNGAGEQYF. For the CDR3, the DNA is TGTGCCAGCAGCTCCAATGGGGCTGGGGAGCAGTACTTC. The chain joins TRBV7-2 to TRBJ2-7, with D perhaps TRBD1 (5 bases). Trimming took off 4 bases at V and 7 bases at J, with 14 bases between the two ends. Germline loops: CDR1 SGHTA, CDR2 FQGNSA. The CDR3 totals 13 residues. The variable domain in full, completed from reference TRBV7-2 and TRBJ2-7, reads GAGVSQSPSNKVTEKGKDVELRCDPISGHTALYWYRQSLGQGLEFLIYFQGNSAPDKSGLPSDRFSAERTGGSVSTLTIQRTQQEDSAVYLCASSSNGAGEQYFGPGTRLTVT.

This clonotype was recorded many times. The J gene is TRBJ2-7, the V gene TRBV20-1; no firm D call. Germline values: CDR1 DFQATT, CDR2 SNEGSKA (reference sequence). This CDR3 has 13 amino acids. The V end lost 3 bases, the J end lost 2 bases, and 11 bases lay between the germline ends. The CDR3 here is CSASFADAYEQYF. As DNA, the CDR3 is TGCAGTGCTAGTTTTGCTGATGCCTACGAGCAGTACTTC.

This clonotype was seen only a few times. The chain recombines TRBV5-1 with TRBJ2-3, with a tentative D call TRBD2 (5 bases). V shed 4 bases and J shed 6 bases, with 18 bases lying between them. The CDR3 consists of 15 residues. CDR1 is SGHRS and CDR2 is YFSETQ in the germline V gene. The CDR3 loop is CASSGIATIGDTQYF. CDR3 DNA: TGCGCCAGCAGCGGGATAGCGACCATTGGGGATACGCAGTATTTT.

There are many counts of this clonotype. V and J are TRBV5-1 and TRBJ2-7, with D unresolved. Germline CDR1 and CDR2: SGHRS and YFSETQ. Trimming took 0 bases from V and 3 from J, leaving 10 bases between them. This CDR3 spans 14 amino acids. The CDR3, as DNA: TGCGCCAGCAGCTTGGCCGGTGGGGTCTACGAGCAGTACGTC. It translates to CASSLAGGVYEQYV.

This clonotype was found many times. This chain uses TRBV12-3 or TRBV12-4 with TRBJ1-5; D is unclear. Deletions cut 7 bases from V and 1 base from J, with 11 bases between. The CDR3 spans 14 residues. For the CDR3, the DNA is TGTGCCAGCACCTCACACGCAAGCAATCAGCCCCAGCATTTT. Protein product: CASTSHASNQPQHF.

This clonotype has at least ten counts. This chain uses TRBV10-3 with TRBJ2-5; D possibly corresponds to TRBD1 (6 bases). The CDR3 is 12 residues long. From germline, CDR1 is ENHRY and CDR2 SYGVKD. Trimming pared 11 bases from V and 3 bases from J, leaving 13 bases between. Here the CDR3 DNA reads TGTGCCTCCAGGGGAAGGGAAGAGACCCAGTACTTC. It codes for CASRGREETQYF.

This clonotype was counted many times. The chain couples TRBV15 to TRBJ2-3; TRBD2 agrees at 11 bases. This CDR3 region has 15 residues. Germline V CDR1 and CDR2: LNHNV, YYDKDF (reference sequence). With 8 bases clipped from V and 4 bases from J, the junction kept 8 bases outside the gene matches. The CDR3 sequence is CATHDSGRASDTQYF. The CDR3, as DNA: TGTGCCACCCACGATAGCGGGAGGGCCTCAGATACGCAGTATTTT. Supplemented by reference TRBV15 and TRBJ2-3, the full variable domain reads DAMVIQNPRYQVTQFGKPVTLSCSQTLNHNVMYWYQQKSSQAPKLLFHYYDKDFNNEADTPDNFQSRRPNTSFCFLDIRSPGLGDTAMYLCATHDSGRASDTQYFGPGTRLTVL.

This clonotype was counted at least ten times. The J gene is TRBJ2-1, the V gene TRBV20-1; TRBD2 matches at 9 bases. Germline lookup yields CDR1 DFQATT and CDR2 SNEGSKA (reference sequence). The junction had 11 bases not matched to a gene; V was cut back by 5 bases and J by 6 bases. The CDR3 sequence is 15 residues long. The DNA for the CDR3 is TGCAGTGCTGCCCTGATAGCGGGAGTGTCCAATGAGCAGTTCTTC. Translating gives CSAALIAGVSNEQFF.

The chain recombines TRBV20-1 with TRBJ2-2, with D perhaps TRBD2 (6 bases). Germline V gives CDR1 DFQATT, CDR2 SNEGSKA (reference sequence). This CDR3 comprises 15 residues. Trimming left V 4 bases short and J 4 bases short, with 16 bases between. The CDR3 nucleotides are TGCAGTGCTATCCAACCGGGGGTGAGCACCGGGGAGCTGTTTTTT. Its protein is CSAIQPGVSTGELFF.

At least ten counts were recorded for this clonotype. The rearrangement uses TRBV29-1 and TRBJ2-3; 8 nucleotides match TRBD2. Germline V gene lookup returns CDR1 SQVTM and CDR2 ANQGSEA. The CDR3 runs 14 residues. J gave up 6 bases and V 1 base, and 6 bases lay outside the gene matches. CDR3 coding DNA: TGCAGCGTTGAAGTCGGGAGGGCCCCGGATACGCAGTATTTT. This encodes CSVEVGRAPDTQYF.